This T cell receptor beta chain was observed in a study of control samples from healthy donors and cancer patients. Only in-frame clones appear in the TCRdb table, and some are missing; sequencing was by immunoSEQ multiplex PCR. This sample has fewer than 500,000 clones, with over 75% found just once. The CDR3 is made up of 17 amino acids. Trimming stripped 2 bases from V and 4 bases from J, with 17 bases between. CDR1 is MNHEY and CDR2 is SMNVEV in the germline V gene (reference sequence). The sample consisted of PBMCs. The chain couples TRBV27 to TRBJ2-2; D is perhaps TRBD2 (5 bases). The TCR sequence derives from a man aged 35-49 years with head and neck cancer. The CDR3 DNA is TGTGCCAGCAGTTTAGGATACTTGCGAGGAGGCACCGGGGAGCTGTTTTTT. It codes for CASSLGYLRGGTGELFF.